Below, 27 T cell receptor beta chains from the same sample are listed, as sequenced in a study of blood T cell repertoires in COVID-19. Sequencing used immunoSEQ multiplex PCR; TCRdb keeps in-frame clones, though not all of them. There are around 80,000 clones in the sample; 70% to 75% occur only once, and more than 5% lies in the top ten. Sequenced: peripheral blood. These receptors all stem from a man between 50 and 59 years old with active or convalescent COVID-19.

The chain is built from TRBV19 and TRBJ2-7, with 10 bases identical to TRBD2. V shed 1 base and J 3 bases; nucleotides not matched to a gene: 3. Per germline, CDR1 LNHDA and CDR2 SQIVND (reference sequence). CDR3 size: 15 residues. The CDR3 bases are TGTGCCAGTAGTATAGTGGCTAGCGGGGGCTACGAGCAGTACTTC. Its protein is CASSIVASGGYEQYF.

The chain is built from TRBV12-3 or TRBV12-4 and TRBJ1-1; D is unresolved. V gave up 5 bases and J gave up 14 bases, with 15 bases separating them. The CDR3 is 11 residues long. The chain's CDR3 is CASSEQRLLFF. DNA of the CDR3: TGTGCCAGCAGTGAGCAGAGACTCCTATTCTTT.

The gene calls are TRBV10-1 and TRBJ1-4; no firm D call. Per the germline V gene, CDR1 is WNHNN and CDR2 is SYGVQD (reference sequence). The V end lost 0 bases, the J end lost 8 bases, and 7 bases lay between the germline ends. The CDR3 has 13 residues. The CDR3 region has the DNA TGCGCCAGCAGTGAGTCAGGAGGCGAAAAACTGTTTTTT. This sequence encodes CASSESGGEKLFF.

The chain is built from TRBV15 and TRBJ1-2; D remains ambiguous. With 0 bases removed from V and 4 bases from J, the gap between germline ends came to 12 bases. The germline V gene has CDR1 LNHNV and CDR2 YYDKDF (reference sequence). CDR3 length: 15 amino acids. CDR3 sequence: CATSRDRVSGYGYTF. The CDR3 DNA reads TGTGCCACCAGCAGAGATCGGGTGTCGGGCTATGGCTACACCTTC.

The V call is TRBV2, the J call TRBJ2-2; 8 nucleotides align to TRBD2. The CDR3 runs 16 residues. Trimming cost V 4 bases and J 5 bases; bases outside gene matches: 9. Germline lookup yields CDR1 SNHLY and CDR2 FYNNEI. This CDR3 is CASSARTGGDTGELFF. The CDR3 nucleotides read TGTGCCAGCAGTGCCCGGACCGGGGGGGATACCGGGGAGCTGTTTTTT.

The chain joins TRBV6-5 to TRBJ1-1; perhaps TRBD1 as D (5 bases). This CDR3 spans 12 amino acids. V gave up 7 bases and J gave up 10 bases, with 16 bases separating them. Germline V CDR1 and CDR2: MNHEY, SVGAGI. In DNA form, the CDR3 reads TGTGCCAGCAAGGGAGGAGAGGGGTCAGCTTTCTTT. Translation: CASKGGEGSAFF.

The chain employs TRBV27 and TRBJ2-1, with a tentative D call TRBD2 (6 bases). The V gene's germline CDR1 is MNHEY and CDR2 SMNVEV (reference sequence). This CDR3 spans 14 amino acids. V dropped 5 bases and J dropped 7 bases, with 15 bases sitting between them. This CDR3 is CASSDGGAGNEQFF. The DNA for the CDR3 is TGTGCCAGCAGTGATGGCGGGGCGGGTAATGAGCAGTTCTTC.

The chain carries TRBV4-1 and TRBJ2-7, with no clear D. With 4 bases removed from V and 3 bases from J, the gap between germline ends came to 13 bases. The length of the CDR3 is 14 residues. In germline, CDR1 is MGHRA, CDR2 YSYEKL. The CDR3 nucleotides are TGCGCCAGCAGCCGACCCCTCCAGGACTACGAGCAGTACTTC. Translated: CASSRPLQDYEQYF.

The chain's CDR3 is CSASWRQPEETQYF. DNA of the CDR3: TGCAGTGCTAGTTGGAGGCAGCCAGAAGAGACCCAGTACTTC. This rearrangement joins TRBV20-1 to TRBJ2-5; D possibly corresponds to TRBD2 (5 bases). The V gene lost 3 bases and the J gene lost 3 bases, with 14 bases spanning the gap. This CDR3 spans 14 amino acids. Germline V lookup: CDR1 DFQATT, CDR2 SNEGSKA (reference sequence).

The chain employs TRBV7-9 and TRBJ1-6; 9 bases line up with TRBD1. Germline V gene sequence: CDR1 SEHNR, CDR2 FQNEAQ (reference sequence). V dropped 7 bases and J dropped 9; count of bases not matched to a gene: 10. This CDR3 region has 15 residues. The CDR3 protein is CASIRGSDRGSPLHF. The CDR3 DNA reads as TGTGCCAGCATCAGGGGGTCGGACAGGGGTTCACCCCTCCACTTT.

This chain joins TRBV5-4 and TRBJ1-2, with TRBD1 identical over 11 bases. This CDR3 contains 16 residues. CDR1 SGHNT and CDR2 YYREEE come from the germline V gene (reference sequence). V shed 4 bases, J shed 2 bases, and the junction held 7 bases outside the gene matches. For the CDR3, the DNA is TGTGCCAGCAGCCGTCCGGACAGGGGGCCCAACTATGGCTACACCTTC. The encoded protein is CASSRPDRGPNYGYTF.

This clone was counted a few times. CDR3 DNA sequence: TGTGCCAGCAGTGTCAGAGGGCAAGAAGGCGGCTACACCTTC. This codes for CASSVRGQEGGYTF. J is TRBJ1-2 and V is TRBV2; D ambiguous. Germline V lookup: CDR1 SNHLY, CDR2 FYNNEI. V gave up 4 bases and J gave up 8 bases, with 17 bases separating them. This CDR3 contains 14 residues. The full variable domain, in which reference TRBV2 and TRBJ1-2 provide the parts outside the CDR3, is EPEVTQTPSHQVTQMGQEVILRCVPISNHLYFYWYRQILGQKVEFLVSFYNNEISEKSEIFDDQFSVERPDGSNFTLKIRSTKLEDSAMYFCASSVRGQEGGYTFGSGTRLTVV.

This clone is medium-sized by share. The chain has TRBV4-3 and TRBJ1-3, with D unclear. In germline, CDR1 is LGHNA, CDR2 YSLEER. The CDR3 is 15 amino acids. Deletions cut 0 bases from V and 4 bases from J, with 10 bases between. CDR3 sequence: CASSQDLGSGNTIYF. CDR3 sequence (DNA): TGCGCCAGCAGCCAAGACCTCGGGAGCGGAAACACCATATATTTT.

The chain is built from TRBV19 and TRBJ1-3; D gene unclear. The CDR3 is made up of 16 amino acids. The germline gives CDR1 LNHDA, CDR2 SQIVND (reference sequence). V lost 3 bases to trimming and J lost 4 bases, with 16 bases between them. Here the CDR3 reads CASSMYGIGGGNTIYF. For the CDR3, the DNA is TGTGCCAGTAGTATGTACGGAATCGGCGGCGGAAACACCATATATTTT.

The chain employs TRBV5-1 and TRBJ2-3, with 10 bases fitting TRBD2. The CDR3 covers 18 residues. The germline V gene has CDR1 SGHRS and CDR2 YFSETQ. After removal of 2 bases from V and 8 bases from J, the junction contained 17 bases not matched to a gene. The CDR3 nucleotides are TGCGCCAGCAGCTTTTCGATAGTGCTAGCGGGAGAAGGTGGTACGCAGTATTTT. It translates to CASSFSIVLAGEGGTQYF.

The chain links TRBV5-1 to TRBJ2-1, with 9 bases fitting TRBD2. V gave up 1 base and J gave up 0 bases; unmatched junction bases: 5. The CDR3 is 17 residues long. CDR1 and CDR2 from the germline V gene are SGHRS and YFSETQ. CDR3 sequence (DNA): TGCGCCAGCAGCTTGAGTAGCGGGGGTACCTCCTACAATGAGCAGTTCTTC. Translated, it gives CASSLSSGGTSYNEQFF.

This clone was detected only a few times. The chain couples TRBV4-3 to TRBJ2-7; TRBD2 is a possible D gene (6 bases). CDR1 is LGHNA and CDR2 is YSLEER in the germline V gene. This CDR3 is built from 13 residues. V was clipped by 5 bases and J by 5 bases, with 13 bases between them. CDR3 sequence reads: CASSDGGINEQYF. The CDR3 region has the DNA TGCGCCAGCAGCGACGGGGGAATCAACGAGCAGTACTTC.

The V and J genes are TRBV12-3 or TRBV12-4 and TRBJ2-5; 8 bases map to TRBD1. Trimming cost V 5 bases and J 7 bases; bases outside gene matches: 6. There are 13 residues in the CDR3. The CDR3 loop reads CASSPDRGLTQYF. The CDR3 region has the DNA TGTGCCAGCAGTCCAGACAGGGGACTGACCCAGTACTTC.

The V and J genes are TRBV4-1 and TRBJ1-1, with D tentatively TRBD1 (6 bases). The germline CDR1 and CDR2 sequences are MGHRA and YSYEKL. Trimming took off 4 bases at V and 0 bases at J, with 9 bases between the two ends. The CDR3 is 14 amino acids. The chain's CDR3 is CASSRTDMNTEAFF. Here the CDR3 DNA reads TGCGCCAGCAGCCGGACAGACATGAACACTGAAGCTTTCTTT.

The genes are TRBV11-1 and TRBJ2-2, with D perhaps matching TRBD1 (5 bases). This CDR3 is built from 13 residues. Deletions cut 7 bases from V and 5 bases from J, with 11 bases between. Looked up from germline, CDR1 is SGHAT and CDR2 is FQDESV (reference sequence). This CDR3 is CASTRKGTGELFF. The CDR3 DNA reads as TGTGCCAGCACACGAAAGGGGACCGGGGAGCTGTTTTTT.

This chain connects TRBV24-1 to TRBJ1-2, with D possibly matching TRBD1 (5 bases). CDR1 is KGHDR and CDR2 is SFDVKD in the germline V gene. This CDR3 contains 14 residues. Trimming cost V 5 bases and J 7 bases, with 16 bases left between them. In DNA, the CDR3 is TGTGCCACCAGTGCAGGCGGGGGGGTAGGTGGCTACACCTTC. Translating gives CATSAGGGVGGYTF.

This chain connects TRBV9 to TRBJ2-7; 11 bases agree with TRBD2. The CDR3 sequence is 18 residues long. The ends lost 0 bases at V and 5 bases at J; junction bases unmatched: 13. CDR1 and CDR2 from the germline V gene are SGDLS and YYNGEE. The CDR3 region is CASSVGGAPLAGVDEQYF. CDR3 DNA: TGTGCCAGCAGCGTAGGGGGGGCCCCACTAGCGGGGGTGGACGAGCAGTACTTC.

The chain uses TRBV5-1 and TRBJ1-1; 9 bases align to TRBD1. The V gene's germline CDR1 is SGHRS and CDR2 YFSETQ. The CDR3 runs 15 residues. Unmatched junction bases numbered 4, after V lost 0 bases and J lost 4 bases. CDR3 amino acids: CASSLVTGGTTEAFF. Written as DNA, the CDR3 is TGCGCCAGCAGCTTGGTGACAGGGGGGACCACTGAAGCTTTCTTT.

As for this clone: A junction boundary mismatches the germline segment, possibly from a read error. The chain combines TRBV7-7 with TRBJ2-3, with a possible D match to TRBD1 (5 bases). CDR1 is SSHAT and CDR2 is FNYEAQ in the germline V gene (reference sequence). CDR3 length equals 16 residues. The CDR3 DNA follows: TGTGCTAGCAGCTTCGGTGGGCAGGGCGGCACAGATACGCAGTATTTT. Amino acid sequence: CASSFGGQGGTDTQYF. The full variable domain, its missing parts supplied by reference TRBV7-7 and TRBJ2-3, is GAGVSQSPRYKVTKRGQDVTLRCDPISSHATLYWYQQALGQGPEFLTYFNYEAQPDKSGLPSDRFSAERPEGSISTLTIQRTEQRDSAMYRCASSFGGQGGTDTQYFGPGTRLTVL.

The genes are TRBV29-1 and TRBJ2-1; possible D gene TRBD2, 7 bases. The CDR3 runs to 17 residues. CDR1 and CDR2 (germline): SQVTM, ANQGSEA. V was shortened by 4 bases and J by 0 bases, with 19 bases between the two germline ends. The CDR3 region has the DNA TGCAGCGTTGGGCCCTTCGGGGGGCGAAGCTCCTACAATGAGCAGTTCTTC. Amino acid sequence: CSVGPFGGRSSYNEQFF.

This sequence joins TRBV5-5 and TRBJ2-7, with D possibly being TRBD1 (7 bases). The CDR3 runs 16 residues. The germline V gene has CDR1 SGHKS and CDR2 YYEKEE (reference sequence). V was clipped by 4 bases and J by 2 bases, with 19 bases between them. The CDR3 DNA is TGTGCCAGCAGCCCAAGCCGGGGGACAGCGACCTACGAGCAGTACTTC. Its translation is CASSPSRGTATYEQYF. The full variable domain, with the rest looked up from reference TRBV5-5 and TRBJ2-7, is DAGVTQSPTHLIKTRGQQVTLRCSPISGHKSVSWYQQVLGQGPQFIFQYYEKEERGRGNFPDRFSARQFPNYSSELNVNALLLGDSALYLCASSPSRGTATYEQYFGPGTRLTVT.

The gene calls are TRBV5-4 and TRBJ2-2, with 9 bases that match TRBD2. Trimming took 4 bases from V and 6 from J; bases not matched to a gene: 13. This CDR3 has 17 residues. CDR1 SGHNT and CDR2 YYREEE come from the germline V gene (reference sequence). CDR3 nucleotides: TGTGCCAGCAGCCTGGGCGGGGGGGCCTCTTTCCCCGGGGAGCTGTTTTTT. It yields the protein CASSLGGGASFPGELFF.